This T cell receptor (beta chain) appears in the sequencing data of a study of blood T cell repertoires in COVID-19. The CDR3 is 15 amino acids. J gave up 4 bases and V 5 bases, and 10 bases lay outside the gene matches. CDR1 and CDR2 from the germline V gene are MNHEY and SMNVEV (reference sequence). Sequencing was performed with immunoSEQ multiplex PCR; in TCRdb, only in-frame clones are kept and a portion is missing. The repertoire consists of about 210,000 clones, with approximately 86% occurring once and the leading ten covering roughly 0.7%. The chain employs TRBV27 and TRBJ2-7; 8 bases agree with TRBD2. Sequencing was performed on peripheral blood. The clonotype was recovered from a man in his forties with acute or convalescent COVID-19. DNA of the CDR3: TGTGCCAGCAGTGAGCAGCGGGAGAAAATGTACGAGCAGTACTTC. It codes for CASSEQREKMYEQYF.